This entry lists 8 T cell receptor beta chains sequenced from one sample in a study of T cell clonotyping in hematopoietic cell transplantation. This table comes from immunoSEQ multiplex PCR, and its TCRdb copy is limited to in-frame clones, with some not included. The table lists about 70,000 clones, about 93% of them singletons, with about 1.5% in the top ten. The specimen was peripheral blood mononuclear cells. These receptors were taken from a man in his fifties in good health. Some clones in this sample may be carry-over from other donors' samples.

The CDR3 sequence: CASSDLGSGANVLTF. For the CDR3, the DNA is TGTGCCAGCAGTGATCTGGGGTCTGGGGCCAACGTCCTGACTTTC. V and J are TRBV6-1 and TRBJ2-6, with D unresolved. This CDR3 has 15 residues. V was clipped by 3 bases and J by 1 base, with 7 bases between them. Germline CDR1 MNHNS, CDR2 SASEGT.

This clone was detected only once. V gene TRBV27 combines with J gene TRBJ2-7, with D perhaps TRBD2 (6 bases). Germline values: CDR1 MNHEY, CDR2 SMNVEV (reference sequence). This CDR3 comprises 14 residues. V lost 5 bases to trimming and J lost 2 bases, with 13 bases between them. The CDR3 DNA reads TGTGCCAGCAGTATGGCGGGGATTACCTACGAGCAGTACTTC. This sequence encodes CASSMAGITYEQYF.

The genes are TRBV2 and TRBJ1-5; possible D gene TRBD1, 5 bases. The V end was cut by 6 bases, the J end by 10 bases, with 13 bases between. The CDR3 has 12 residues. The germline V gene encodes CDR1 SNHLY and CDR2 FYNNEI. The chain's CDR3 is CASRGLGGPQHF. In DNA, the CDR3 is TGTGCCAGCAGGGGGCTGGGGGGACCCCAGCATTTT.

V and J are TRBV5-1 and TRBJ1-5, with TRBD1 matching 7 bases. V shed 2 bases and J 9 bases; nucleotides not matched to a gene: 11. Germline V gene data show CDR1 as SGHRS and CDR2 as YFSETQ. The CDR3 runs 15 residues. CDR3 coding DNA: TGCGCCAGCAGCTTCGCCGGGACAGCAAACAGGCCCCAGCATTTT. Protein product: CASSFAGTANRPQHF.

V usage is TRBV11-3 and J usage is TRBJ2-6, with D uncertain. Germline assignment: CDR1 SGHNT and CDR2 YENEEA. The CDR3 is 12 amino acids. V was clipped by 6 bases and J by 4 bases, with 4 bases between them. The CDR3 is CASSPGANVLTF. The CDR3 nucleotides are TGTGCCAGCAGTCCCGGGGCCAACGTCCTGACTTTC.

This clone appeared once. The chain couples TRBV4-3 to TRBJ2-4, with D unclear. CDR1 and CDR2 from the germline V gene are LGHNA and YSLEER. V shed 3 bases and J shed 3 bases, with 6 bases lying between them. The CDR3 covers 13 residues. CDR3 in amino acids: CASSHLDKNIQYF. The CDR3 nucleotides are TGCGCCAGCAGCCATCTCGACAAAAACATTCAGTACTTC.

As DNA, the CDR3 is TGTGCCAGCAGATGGGACAGGGCAGGTCAGCCCCAGCATTTT. It is translated as CASRWDRAGQPQHF. V is TRBV28 and J is TRBJ1-5, with 9 nucleotides matching TRBD1. The CDR3 is made up of 14 amino acids. CDR1 and CDR2 from the germline V gene are MDHEN and SYDVKM. The trim removed 6 bases at V and 6 bases at J, leaving 6 bases unmatched.

The chain recombines TRBV2 with TRBJ2-7; D call uncertain. Germline lookup yields CDR1 SNHLY and CDR2 FYNNEI. V was shortened by 4 bases and J by 0 bases, with 7 bases between the two germline ends. The CDR3 spans 13 residues. DNA of the CDR3: TGTGCCAGCAGTGGGGCGGACTCCTACGAGCAGTACTTC. Protein product: CASSGADSYEQYF.